This T cell receptor beta chain was captured by sequencing in a study of blood T cell repertoires in COVID-19. In the study overall: Specimens from acute and convalescent COVID-19 originated in the United States, Italy and Spain. T cells, B-cell-depleted T cells, or PBMCs provided the cDNA or gDNA that served as material.

As processed by the authors: Estimation of nucleated cell counts relied on the amplification of reference gene primers. TCRdb's table, derived via immunoSEQ multiplex PCR, lists solely in-frame clones and lacks some. That table furnishes V, J and clone size, whereas the DNA furnished D and trimming. The table lists roughly 200,000 clones, around 79% of them singletons, with roughly 14% in the top ten. This CDR3 region has 15 residues. The germline V gene encodes CDR1 SGHRS and CDR2 YFSETQ. V was pared by 4 bases and J by 3 bases, with 5 bases of the junction left unmatched. The rearrangement joins TRBV5-1 to TRBJ1-3, with TRBD1 matching over 9 bases. The sequence was obtained from a man aged 45-60 years who had recovered from COVID-19. Input material: peripheral blood. This CDR3 is CASSPRTGDGNTIYF. The CDR3 region has the DNA TGCGCCAGCAGCCCCAGGACAGGGGATGGAAACACCATATATTTT.